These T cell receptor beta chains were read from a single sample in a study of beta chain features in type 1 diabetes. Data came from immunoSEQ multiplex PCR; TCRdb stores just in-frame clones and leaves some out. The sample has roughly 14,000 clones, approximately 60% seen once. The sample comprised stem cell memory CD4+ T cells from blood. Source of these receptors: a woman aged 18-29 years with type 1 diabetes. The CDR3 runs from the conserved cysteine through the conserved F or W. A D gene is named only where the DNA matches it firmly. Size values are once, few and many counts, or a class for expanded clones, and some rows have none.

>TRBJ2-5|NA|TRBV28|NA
CASSATVQETQYF
TGTGCCAGCAGTGCGACAGTTCAAGAGACCCAGTACTTC
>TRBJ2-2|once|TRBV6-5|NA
CASSYSRDPGTGELFF
TGTGCCAGCAGTTACTCGCGGGACCCGGGGACCGGGGAGCTGTTTTTT
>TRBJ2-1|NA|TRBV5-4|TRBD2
CASSWGLASGSNEQFF
TGTGCCAGCAGCTGGGGACTAGCGTCCGGTAGCAATGAGCAGTTCTTC
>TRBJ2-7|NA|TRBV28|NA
CASLNWATYEQYF
TGTGCCAGCTTAAACTGGGCGACCTACGAGCAGTACTTC
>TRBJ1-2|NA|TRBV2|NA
CASNPGSNYGYTF
TGTGCCAGCAATCCAGGGTCTAACTATGGCTACACCTTC
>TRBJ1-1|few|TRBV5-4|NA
CASSWAGVNTEAFF
TGTGCCAGCAGCTGGGCAGGGGTGAACACTGAAGCTTTCTTT
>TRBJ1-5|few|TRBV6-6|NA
CASCRVSNQPQHF
TGTGCCAGCTGCAGGGTGAGCAATCAGCCCCAGCATTTT
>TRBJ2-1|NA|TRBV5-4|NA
CASSPGLDLAEQFF
TGTGCCAGCAGCCCGGGACTGGACCTCGCCGAGCAGTTCTTC
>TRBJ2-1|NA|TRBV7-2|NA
CASSLGQINEQFF
TGTGCCAGCAGCTTAGGCCAGATCAATGAGCAGTTCTTC
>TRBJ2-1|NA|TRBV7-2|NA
CASSFAPGTEQFF
TGTGCCAGCAGCTTCGCCCCCGGGACAGAGCAGTTCTTC
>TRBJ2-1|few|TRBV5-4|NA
CASSLGSGSYNEQFF
TGTGCCAGCAGCTTGGGTAGCGGTTCCTACAATGAGCAGTTCTTC
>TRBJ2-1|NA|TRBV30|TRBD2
CAWGLAGGSYNEQFF
TGTGCCTGGGGACTAGCGGGAGGATCCTACAATGAGCAGTTCTTC
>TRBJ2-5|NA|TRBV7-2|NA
CASSLRQETQYF
TGTGCCAGCAGCTTACGGCAAGAGACCCAGTACTTC
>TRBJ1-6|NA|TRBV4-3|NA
CASSQEWLLSYNSPLHF
TGCGCCAGCAGCCAAGAATGGCTCCTCTCCTATAATTCACCCCTCCACTTT
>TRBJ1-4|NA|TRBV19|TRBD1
CASRGTGSDEKLFF
TGTGCCAGTAGGGGGACAGGTTCCGACGAAAAACTGTTTTTT
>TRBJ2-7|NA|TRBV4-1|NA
CASSPGYEQYF
TGCGCCAGCAGCCCGGGGTACGAGCAGTACTTC
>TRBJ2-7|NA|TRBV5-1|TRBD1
CASSLSGQGAYEQYF
TGCGCCAGCAGCTTGAGTGGCCAGGGGGCCTACGAGCAGTACTTC
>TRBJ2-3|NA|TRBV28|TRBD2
CASSWSGSGRDTQYF
TGTGCCAGCAGTTGGTCGGGTAGCGGGAGGGATACGCAGTATTTT
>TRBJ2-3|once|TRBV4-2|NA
CASSGGQDSTDTQYF
TGTGCCAGCAGCGGGGGCCAGGATAGCACAGATACGCAGTATTTT
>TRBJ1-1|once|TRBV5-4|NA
CASSLQGSAEAFF
TGTGCCAGCAGCCTACAGGGCTCAGCTGAAGCTTTCTTT
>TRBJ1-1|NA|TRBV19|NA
CASSVNRAAFF
TGTGCCAGTAGTGTAAACAGGGCTGCTTTCTTT
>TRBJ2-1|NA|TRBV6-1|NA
CASSEVGSFAYNEQFF
TGTGCCAGCAGTGAAGTAGGGAGCTTCGCTTACAATGAGCAGTTCTTC
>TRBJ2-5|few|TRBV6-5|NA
CASRAGTLLQETQYF
TGTGCCAGCAGGGCCGGGACACTCTTACAAGAGACCCAGTACTTC
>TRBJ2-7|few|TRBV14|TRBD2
CASSQDLRREEPYEQYF
TGTGCCAGCAGCCAAGATCTTAGGCGGGAGGAACCCTACGAGCAGTACTTC
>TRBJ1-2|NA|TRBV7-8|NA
CASSAGYGRDYGYTF
TGTGCCAGCAGCGCAGGATACGGGCGGGACTATGGCTACACCTTC
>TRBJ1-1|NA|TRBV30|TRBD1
CAWIRTGGLKAFF
TGTGCCTGGATTCGGACAGGGGGTTTGAAAGCTTTCTTT
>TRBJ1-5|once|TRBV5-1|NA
CASSLIGGLNQPQHF
TGCGCCAGCAGCTTGATAGGGGGTTTGAATCAGCCCCAGCATTTT
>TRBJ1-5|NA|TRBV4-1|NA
CASSQDGQGSQPQHF
TGCGCCAGCAGCCAAGATGGGCAGGGAAGTCAGCCCCAGCATTTT
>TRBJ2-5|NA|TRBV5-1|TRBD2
CASSLPGTSGQETQYF
TGCGCCAGCAGCTTGCCCGGGACTAGCGGACAAGAGACCCAGTACTTC
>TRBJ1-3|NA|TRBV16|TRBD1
CASRGGQEGNTIYF
TGTGCCAGCAGAGGCGGACAGGAGGGAAACACCATATATTTT
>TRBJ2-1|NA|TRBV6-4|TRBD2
CASSPTSGISNEQFF
TGTGCCAGCAGTCCGACTAGCGGGATTTCCAATGAGCAGTTCTTC
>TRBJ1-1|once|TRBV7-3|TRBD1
CASSLNPRGVKGEAFF
TGTGCCAGCAGCTTAAACCCCAGGGGGGTGAAGGGTGAAGCTTTCTTT
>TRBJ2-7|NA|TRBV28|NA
CASSGQVEQYF
TGTGCCAGCAGTGGGCAAGTCGAGCAGTACTTC
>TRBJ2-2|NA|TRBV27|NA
CASSFQVAGELFF
TGTGCCAGCAGTTTTCAGGTTGCCGGGGAGCTGTTTTTT
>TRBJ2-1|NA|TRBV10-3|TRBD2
CAISEPTSGSRVGQFF
TGTGCCATCAGTGAGCCCACTAGCGGGAGTCGAGTGGGGCAGTTCTTC